The present T cell receptor beta chain was sequenced within a study of blood T cell repertoires in COVID-19. In the study overall: Acute and convalescent COVID-19 specimens originated in the United States, Italy and Spain. Sample material is recorded as cDNA or gDNA derived from T cells, B-cell-depleted T cells, or PBMCs.

Methods used by the authors: Estimated nucleated cell counts came from reference gene primer amplification. Clones were sequenced by immunoSEQ multiplex PCR, and TCRdb holds only the in-frame ones, with some missing. V and J calls and clone size are given by that table; D and trimming were obtained from the DNA. The data hold about 150,000 clones, with approximately 84% observed a single time. The CDR3 length is 14 residues. V gave up 4 bases and J gave up 4 bases, with 10 bases separating them. Germline values: CDR1 SNHLY, CDR2 FYNNEI. The chain joins TRBV2 to TRBJ2-2; tentative D call: TRBD1 (5 bases). Sequenced: peripheral blood. The clonotype originates from a human donor in a cohort sampled during active COVID-19. The CDR3, as DNA: TGTGCCAGCAGTGCTAGGGGAACCACCGGGGAGCTGTTTTTT. It specifies CASSARGTTGELFF.